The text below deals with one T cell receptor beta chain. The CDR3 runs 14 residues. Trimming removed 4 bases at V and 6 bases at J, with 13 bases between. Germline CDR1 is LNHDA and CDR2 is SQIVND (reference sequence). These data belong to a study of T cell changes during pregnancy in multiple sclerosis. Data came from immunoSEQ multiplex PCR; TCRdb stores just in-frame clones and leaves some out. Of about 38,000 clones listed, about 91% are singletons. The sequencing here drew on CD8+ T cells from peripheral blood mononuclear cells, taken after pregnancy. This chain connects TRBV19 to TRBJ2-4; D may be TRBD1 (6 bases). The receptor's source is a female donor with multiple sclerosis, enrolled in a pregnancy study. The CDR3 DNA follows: TGTGCCAGTAGTAGGGGCAGGGGAATAAACATTCAGTACTTC. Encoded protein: CASSRGRGINIQYF.